This TCR beta chain was recovered during a study of shared clonotypes between healthy human individuals. The data were produced by immunoSEQ multiplex PCR, yet TCRdb's version contains in-frame clones alone and is incomplete. The sample records over 2 million clones, roughly 94% being singletons. What was sequenced was naive CD4+ T cells sorted from blood. Subset specified: CD45RA+ positively selected. The TCR comes from a man younger than 30 in good health.

This chain's CDR3 is CASSPSEGRQPQHF. The CDR3 region has the DNA TGTGCCAGCTCACCGTCAGAGGGGCGGCAGCCCCAGCATTTT. The rearrangement links TRBV18 to TRBJ1-5; maybe TRBD1 (5 bases). The germline V and J ends were trimmed by 3 bases and 7 bases, with 13 bases remaining between them. Germline CDR1 KGHSH, CDR2 LQKENI. CDR3 length equals 14 residues.